The 24 T cell receptor beta chains below come from one sample, sequenced in a study of regulatory T cells (dated by TCRdb to between 2017 and 2018). Study-wide conclusions, independent of this receptor: Enrichment for hydrophobic residues at CDR3 positions 6 and 7 was found in conventional CD4+ T cells from CD3G-deficient patients, suggesting more self-reactive specificities.

The library was produced with the immunoSEQ multiplex PCR assay. For the multiplex PCR, 52 forward TRBV primers and 13 reverse TRBJ primers were used, and amplification bias was corrected with both assay-based and computational methods. TCRdb holds this immuneACCESS table with in-frame rearrangements only. Some clones are missing; in checked studies, unresolved V genes explain under half, and the rest has no known cause. This sample comprises approximately 29,000 clones, over 90% of them detected only once. Together, the top ten hold 0.8% to 1% of the sample. Their antigens remain unidentified. The sample consisted of conventional CD4+ T cells sorted from blood. These receptors all stem from a child aged 2-15 years with CD3G deficiency.

V usage is TRBV4-1 and J usage is TRBJ2-4, with 9 positions matching TRBD1. This CDR3 contains 15 residues. V lost 2 bases, J lost 9 bases, and 8 bases stayed unmatched. Germline CDR1 MGHRA, CDR2 YSYEKL. The CDR3 region is CASSQSRDRAAIQYF. The CDR3 bases are TGCGCCAGCAGCCAATCAAGGGACAGGGCGGCCATTCAGTACTTC.

The chain carries TRBV6-5 and TRBJ2-7; D is unresolved. CDR3 length: 11 residues. Looked up from germline, CDR1 is MNHEY and CDR2 is SVGAGI. Trimming took off 6 bases at V and 4 bases at J, with 7 bases between the two ends. DNA for the CDR3: TGTGCCAGCAGGGACCCTTACGAGCAGTACTTC. Protein sequence: CASRDPYEQYF.

This chain joins TRBV5-5 and TRBJ2-1; the D gene is possibly TRBD1 (5 bases). Germline V gives CDR1 SGHKS, CDR2 YYEKEE (reference sequence). The CDR3 is made up of 15 amino acids. V lost 4 bases, J lost 3 bases, and 14 bases lay in between. DNA of the CDR3: TGTGCCAGCAGCGTTGGACATCTCCGCTACAATGAGCAGTTCTTC. It codes for CASSVGHLRYNEQFF.

This clone occurred once. This rearrangement joins TRBV28 to TRBJ1-2; D possibly corresponds to TRBD1 (5 bases). The CDR3 runs to 12 residues. Germline CDR1 is MDHEN and CDR2 is SYDVKM. V lost 4 bases and J lost 7, with 10 bases in between. The CDR3 nucleotides read TGTGCCAGCAGTTCCACCAGGGTTGGCTACACCTTC. Its protein product is CASSSTRVGYTF.

J is TRBJ2-7 and V is TRBV28; D uncertain. V was clipped by 6 bases and J by 4 bases, with 10 bases between them. The CDR3 runs to 12 residues. Germline CDR1 and CDR2: MDHEN and SYDVKM. The DNA for the CDR3 is TGTGCCAGCAGCTCCCCCGGATACGAGCAGTACTTC. Amino acid sequence: CASSSPGYEQYF.

V and J are TRBV10-3 and TRBJ2-7; 11 bases line up with TRBD2. Germline V lookup: CDR1 ENHRY, CDR2 SYGVKD. This CDR3 contains 14 residues. Losses at the gene ends were 10 bases for V and 5 bases for J; bases not matched to a gene: 10. CDR3 nucleotide sequence: TGTGCCACCCAACTAGCGGGAGAATCCCACGAGCAGTACTTC. As protein: CATQLAGESHEQYF.

The J gene is TRBJ2-1, the V gene TRBV4-1; no clear D gene. The ends were cut back, 1 base at V and 9 bases at J, with 16 bases in the middle. The germline V gene encodes CDR1 MGHRA and CDR2 YSYEKL. This CDR3 region has 15 residues. This chain's CDR3 is CASSQAVLGHPEQFF. The CDR3 DNA follows: TGCGCCAGCAGCCAAGCGGTTCTTGGGCACCCTGAGCAGTTCTTC.

The genes are TRBV5-1 and TRBJ2-3; D tentatively reads TRBD1 or TRBD2 (5 bases each). The CDR3 is 15 amino acids. Trimming removed 0 bases from V and 1 base from J, with 9 bases in between. Germline V gene data show CDR1 as SGHRS and CDR2 as YFSETQ. CDR3 sequence (DNA): TGCGCCAGCAGCTTGGACAGGACTCGCACAGATACGCAGTATTTT. The encoded protein is CASSLDRTRTDTQYF.

This clone has a single count. The chain is built from TRBV28 and TRBJ1-2; D perhaps matches TRBD1 (6 bases). Trimming cost V 5 bases and J 0 bases, with 13 bases left between them. The CDR3 covers 15 residues. Looked up from germline, CDR1 is MDHEN and CDR2 is SYDVKM. CDR3 sequence reads: CASSLSGTTNYGYTF. The CDR3 bases are TGTGCCAGCAGTCTCTCCGGGACAACTAACTATGGCTACACCTTC.

V and J are TRBV6-1 and TRBJ1-2; TRBD1 is a possible D gene (5 bases). Trimming pared 3 bases from V and 4 bases from J, leaving 12 bases between. In germline, CDR1 is MNHNS, CDR2 SASEGT. The CDR3 is 14 amino acids. The CDR3 DNA follows: TGTGCCAGCAGTGACGCTGGGGCACCCTATGGCTACACCTTC. Its translation is CASSDAGAPYGYTF.

The V gene is TRBV30, the J gene TRBJ2-7; a possible D gene is TRBD2 (6 bases). This CDR3 is built from 13 residues. Between the trimmed V and J ends, which lost 2 bases and 1 base, there was a span of 9 bases. CDR1 is GTSNPN, CDR2 SVGIG, per germline (reference sequence). CDR3 region: CAWSYGGSYEQYF. Written as DNA, the CDR3 is TGTGCCTGGAGTTACGGGGGATCCTACGAGCAGTACTTC.

The CDR3 protein is CSVAGGNEQFF. The CDR3 coding sequence is TGCAGTGTAGCGGGGGGGAATGAGCAGTTCTTC. This chain connects TRBV29-1 to TRBJ2-1; 11 positions match TRBD2. The germline V gene has CDR1 SQVTM and CDR2 ANQGSEA. This CDR3 contains 11 residues.

The V gene is TRBV7-9, the J gene TRBJ2-3; D possibly corresponds to TRBD1 (5 bases). Deletions cut 5 bases from V and 3 bases from J, with 12 bases between. Germline lookup yields CDR1 SEHNR and CDR2 FQNEAQ (reference sequence). This CDR3 has 14 amino acids. Here the CDR3 reads CASSPWTKTDTQYF. The CDR3 DNA sequence: TGTGCCAGCAGCCCTTGGACAAAGACAGATACGCAGTATTTT.

V is TRBV28 and J is TRBJ1-4; D is undetermined. The CDR3 runs 14 residues. Looked up from germline, CDR1 is MDHEN and CDR2 is SYDVKM. The germline V and J ends were trimmed by 6 bases and 8 bases, with 16 bases remaining between them. The CDR3 region has the DNA TGTGCCAGCAGCTCCCCCTCGGTGCGAGAAAAACTGTTTTTT. Translation: CASSSPSVREKLFF.

The chain employs TRBV5-1 and TRBJ2-7; D perhaps matches TRBD2 (5 bases). The CDR3 totals 16 residues. V was shortened by 0 bases and J by 5 bases, with 18 bases between the two germline ends. Germline CDR1 is SGHRS and CDR2 is YFSETQ. In DNA, the CDR3 is TGCGCCAGCAGCTTGGGCAGAGGGCTTTATAGCGACGAGCAGTACTTC. Translation: CASSLGRGLYSDEQYF. The variable domain in full, completed from reference TRBV5-1 and TRBJ2-7, reads KAGVTQTPRYLIKTRGQQVTLSCSPISGHRSVSWYQQTPGQGLQFLFEYFSETQRNKGNFPGRFSGRQFSNSRSEMNVSTLELGDSALYLCASSLGRGLYSDEQYFGPGTRLTVT.

The V and J genes are TRBV4-1 and TRBJ1-1; D is unclear. Trimming removed 4 bases from V and 8 bases from J, with 17 bases in between. There are 14 residues in the CDR3. Germline V gene lookup returns CDR1 MGHRA and CDR2 YSYEKL. The CDR3 reads CASSLSARSWEAFF. The DNA for the CDR3 is TGCGCCAGCAGCCTATCAGCTCGGAGCTGGGAAGCTTTCTTT.

V and J are TRBV19 and TRBJ2-2; 9 bases are shared with TRBD2. CDR3 length: 16 residues. The ends lost 6 bases at V and 0 bases at J; junction bases unmatched: 5. Germline loops: CDR1 LNHDA, CDR2 SQIVND (reference sequence). The DNA for the CDR3 is TGTGCCAGTAGGCCGGGACTAGCAGCGAACACCGGGGAGCTGTTTTTT. Protein product: CASRPGLAANTGELFF.

The V gene is TRBV28, the J gene TRBJ2-3, with a weak D call TRBD1 (5 bases). The CDR3 has 17 amino acids. Germline values: CDR1 MDHEN, CDR2 SYDVKM. V dropped 2 bases and J dropped 2 bases, with 17 bases sitting between them. The CDR3 is CASSLIRAGRHTDTQYF. CDR3 DNA: TGTGCCAGCAGTTTAATTCGGGCAGGGCGTCACACAGATACGCAGTATTTT. The variable domain in full, completed from reference TRBV28 and TRBJ2-3, reads DVKVTQSSRYLVKRTGEKVFLECVQDMDHENMFWYRQDPGLGLRLIYFSYDVKMKEKGDIPEGYSVSREKKERFSLILESASTNQTSMYLCASSLIRAGRHTDTQYFGPGTRLTVL.

The rearrangement joins TRBV6-6 to TRBJ1-1; unclear D gene. The CDR3 has 11 amino acids. Germline-derived CDR1 and CDR2 are MNHNY and SVGAGI (reference sequence). V was shortened by 5 bases and J by 8 bases, with 9 bases between the two germline ends. The chain's CDR3 is CASSPANEAFF. DNA of the CDR3: TGTGCCAGCAGTCCCGCCAACGAAGCTTTCTTT.

The gene calls are TRBV7-8 and TRBJ2-3; 10 bases align to TRBD2. In germline, CDR1 is SGHVS, CDR2 FQNEAQ. This CDR3 spans 14 amino acids. The J segment lost 6 bases and the V segment lost 6 bases, leaving 6 bases of the junction unmatched. The CDR3 DNA is TGTGCCAGCAGATCTAGCGGGAGTGGTGATACGCAGTATTTT. This encodes CASRSSGSGDTQYF.

This chain links TRBV5-1 with TRBJ2-6, with 10 positions matching TRBD1. The CDR3 has 16 residues. Trimming removed 4 bases from V and 1 base from J; junction bases left unmatched: 2. CDR1 and CDR2 (germline): SGHRS, YFSETQ. The CDR3 region has the DNA TGCGCCAGCAGCAAGGGACAGGGGTCTGGGGCCAACGTCCTGACTTTC. It translates to CASSKGQGSGANVLTF.

The genes are TRBV5-4 and TRBJ2-7, with 7 bases matching TRBD2. The germline gives CDR1 SGHNT, CDR2 YYREEE (reference sequence). V shed 4 bases, J shed 5 bases, and the junction held 15 bases outside the gene matches. This CDR3 comprises 16 residues. The CDR3 DNA reads as TGTGCCAGCAGCCTCCCTACCTGGACTAGAAAAGACGAGCAGTACTTC. The encoded protein is CASSLPTWTRKDEQYF.

The chain employs TRBV28 and TRBJ2-7, with 7 bases identical to TRBD2. The germline V gene has CDR1 MDHEN and CDR2 SYDVKM. The CDR3 is made up of 14 amino acids. V shed 4 bases and J 6 bases; nucleotides not matched to a gene: 9. Written as DNA, the CDR3 is TGTGCCAGCAGTTCAGCGGGGTTCCCCCGCGAGCAGTACTTC. Translation: CASSSAGFPREQYF.

This chain connects TRBV5-1 to TRBJ2-1; D not certain. Trimming shortened V by 0 bases and J by 7 bases, and 8 bases separated the two germline ends. The CDR3 sequence is 13 residues long. CDR1 SGHRS and CDR2 YFSETQ come from the germline V gene. Written as DNA, the CDR3 is TGCGCCAGCAGCTTGGTCCGTGGGAATGAGCAGTTCTTC. This codes for CASSLVRGNEQFF.